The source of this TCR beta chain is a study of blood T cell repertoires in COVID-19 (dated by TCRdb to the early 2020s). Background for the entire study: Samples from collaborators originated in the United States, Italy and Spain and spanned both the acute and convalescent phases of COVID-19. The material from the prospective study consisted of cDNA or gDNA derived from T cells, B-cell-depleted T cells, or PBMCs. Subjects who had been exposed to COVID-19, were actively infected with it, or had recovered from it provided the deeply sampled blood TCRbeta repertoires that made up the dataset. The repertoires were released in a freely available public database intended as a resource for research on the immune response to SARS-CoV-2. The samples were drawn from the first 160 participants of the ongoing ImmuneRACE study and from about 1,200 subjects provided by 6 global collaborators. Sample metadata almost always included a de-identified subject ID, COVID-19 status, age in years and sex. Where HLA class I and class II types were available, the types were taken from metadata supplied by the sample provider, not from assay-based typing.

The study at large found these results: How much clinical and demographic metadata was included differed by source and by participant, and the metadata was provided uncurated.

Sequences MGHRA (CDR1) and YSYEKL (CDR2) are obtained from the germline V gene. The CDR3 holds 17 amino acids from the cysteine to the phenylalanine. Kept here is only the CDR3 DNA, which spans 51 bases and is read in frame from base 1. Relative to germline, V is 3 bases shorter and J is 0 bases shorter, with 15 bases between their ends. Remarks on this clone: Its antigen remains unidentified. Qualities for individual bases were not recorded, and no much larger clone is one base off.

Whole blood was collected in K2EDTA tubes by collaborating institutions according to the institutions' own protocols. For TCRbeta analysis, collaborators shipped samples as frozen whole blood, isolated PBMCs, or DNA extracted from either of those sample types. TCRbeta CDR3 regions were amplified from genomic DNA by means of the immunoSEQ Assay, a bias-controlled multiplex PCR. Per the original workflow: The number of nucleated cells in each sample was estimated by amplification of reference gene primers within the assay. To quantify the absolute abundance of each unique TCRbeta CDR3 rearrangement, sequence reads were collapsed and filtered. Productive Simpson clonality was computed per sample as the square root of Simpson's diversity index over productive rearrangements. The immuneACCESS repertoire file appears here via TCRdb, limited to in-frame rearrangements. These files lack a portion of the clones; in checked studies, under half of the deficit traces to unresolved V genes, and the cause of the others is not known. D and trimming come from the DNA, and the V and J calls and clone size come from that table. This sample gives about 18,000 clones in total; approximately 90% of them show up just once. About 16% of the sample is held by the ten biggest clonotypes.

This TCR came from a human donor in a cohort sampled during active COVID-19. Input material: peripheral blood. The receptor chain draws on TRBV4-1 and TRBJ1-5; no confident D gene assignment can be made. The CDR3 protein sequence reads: CASSHRNTGISNQPQHF. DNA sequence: TGCGCCAGCAGCCATCGTAACACCGGGATTAGCAATCAGCCCCAGCATTTT.